The rows below give T cell receptor beta chains drawn from one sample of a study of cytomegalovirus exposure and HLA in healthy donors. Here immunoSEQ multiplex PCR was the method, and the copy in TCRdb shows in-frame clones only, minus some. The repertoire table contains over 100,000 clones. Sequences were obtained from PBMCs. The receptors here all came from a man aged 30-40 years in good health and CMV-seronegative. The CDR3 runs from the conserved cysteine through the conserved F or W. D genes are given only for firm matches.

V gene	J gene	CDR3 length	D gene	CDR3 protein	CDR3 DNA
TRBV13	TRBJ2-1	17	NA	CASSTSTRLAAYNEQFF	TGTGCCAGCAGCACCTCGACGCGGCTAGCAGCCTACAATGAGCAGTTCTTC
TRBV4-3	TRBJ1-5	15	NA	CASSQDSTGYQPQHF	TGCGCCAGCAGCCAAGATTCTACGGGTTATCAGCCCCAGCATTTT
TRBV28	TRBJ1-2	14	NA	CASSVTISGSGYTF	TGTGCCAGCAGTGTCACTATCTCGGGATCTGGCTACACCTTC
TRBV18	TRBJ1-5	13	NA	CASSPGHDEPQHF	TGTGCCAGCTCACCCGGACATGACGAGCCCCAGCATTTT
TRBV5-1	TRBJ2-7	14	TRBD1	CASSSQGSSYEQYF	TGCGCCAGCAGCTCACAGGGGAGCTCCTACGAGCAGTACTTC
TRBV7-9	TRBJ1-2	15	NA	CASSQNAGANYGYTF	TGTGCCAGCAGCCAAAACGCAGGTGCTAACTATGGCTACACCTTC
TRBV7-2	TRBJ2-2	16	TRBD2	CASRFRSGGGSGELFF	TGTGCCAGCAGATTCCGTAGCGGGGGGGGCAGCGGGGAGCTGTTTTTT
TRBV6-5	TRBJ2-7	14	NA	CASRTTGSSYEQYF	TGTGCCAGCAGGACGACAGGCAGCTCCTACGAGCAGTACTTC
TRBV18	TRBJ2-7	17	NA	CASSPSGLNYVSTGQYF	TGTGCCAGCTCACCATCGGGACTCAACTACGTTTCTACCGGGCAGTACTTC
TRBV10-3	TRBJ1-2	14	NA	CAISDPTSRGGYTF	TGTGCCATCAGTGACCCGACCAGCCGCGGGGGCTACACCTTC
TRBV7-2	TRBJ2-1	16	TRBD1	CASSLSIGTGSNEQFF	TGTGCCAGCAGCCTATCTATAGGGACAGGGTCCAATGAGCAGTTCTTC
TRBV4-2	TRBJ2-2	15	TRBD2	CASKGAGGIGGELFF	TGTGCCAGCAAGGGGGCGGGGGGGATCGGCGGGGAGCTGTTTTTT
TRBV21-1	TRBJ2-7	15	NA	CASKGTSGSCYEQYF	TGTGCCAGCAAGGGGACTAGCGGGTCCTGCTACGAGCAGTACTTC
TRBV20-1	TRBJ2-5	11	NA	CSAPRLETQYF	TGCAGTGCTCCCCGACTAGAGACCCAGTACTTC
TRBV7-9	TRBJ1-6	15	NA	CASSLRQAFDSPLHF	TGTGCCAGCAGCTTGAGACAGGCTTTCGATTCACCCCTCCACTTT
TRBV19	TRBJ1-5	16	TRBD1	CASSLAGQGRSQPQHF	TGTGCCAGTAGTTTGGCAGGACAGGGTCGTAGTCAGCCCCAGCATTTT
TRBV5-1	TRBJ2-7	12	NA	CASSPPSHEQYF	TGCGCCAGCAGCCCGCCTTCTCACGAGCAGTACTTC
TRBV6-1	TRBJ1-3	15	TRBD1	CASSITGASGNTIYF	TGTGCCAGCAGTATAACAGGGGCCTCTGGAAACACCATATATTTT
TRBV9	TRBJ2-5	14	NA	CASSVGGGKETQYF	TGTGCCAGCAGCGTAGGTGGGGGGAAAGAGACCCAGTACTTC
TRBV18	TRBJ1-4	13	NA	CASSPGTGEKLFF	TGTGCCAGCTCACCAGGTACAGGTGAAAAACTGTTTTTT
TRBV6-6	TRBJ2-7	14	TRBD2	CATLAGEFRYEQYF	TGTGCCACTCTAGCGGGGGAGTTCCGGTACGAGCAGTACTTC
TRBV30	TRBJ2-1	15	NA	CAWSAGEGAYNEQFF	TGTGCCTGGAGCGCTGGCGAGGGGGCCTACAATGAGCAGTTCTTC
TRBV7-2	TRBJ2-7	15	TRBD2	CASSSTPAGVYEQYF	TGTGCCAGCAGCTCCACCCCAGCGGGGGTGTACGAGCAGTACTTC
TRBV23-1	TRBJ1-5	16	NA	CASSQSGGVGDQPQHF	TGCGCCAGCAGTCAATCGGGGGGAGTCGGAGATCAGCCCCAGCATTTT
TRBV28	TRBJ2-7	13	NA	CASSLWRATEQYF	TGTGCCAGCAGTTTATGGCGGGCCACGGAGCAGTACTTC
TRBV7-8	TRBJ1-3	16	NA	CASSPLARGAGNTIYF	TGTGCCAGCAGCCCCCTGGCCCGGGGGGCTGGAAACACCATATATTTT
TRBV30	TRBJ1-1	13	NA	CAWSVSGGTEAFF	TGTGCCTGGAGTGTGTCCGGGGGCACTGAAGCTTTCTTT
TRBV19	TRBJ1-2	17	TRBD1	CASSLSGTANSRYGYTF	TGTGCCAGTAGCCTGTCGGGGACAGCGAATTCTCGCTATGGCTACACCTTC
TRBV18	TRBJ1-1	13	NA	CASSPPSYTEAFF	TGTGCCAGCTCACCACCTTCGTACACTGAAGCTTTCTTT